Included here is one TCR beta chain sequence, with context. The source of the sample is a study of cytotoxic CD8 clonotypes in ibrutinib-treated CLL. Between the trimmed V and J ends, which lost 3 bases and 1 base, there was a span of 8 bases. This CDR3 has 13 amino acids. The V gene's germline CDR1 is SGHRS and CDR2 YFSETQ. Profiled with immunoSEQ multiplex PCR; TCRdb holds only in-frame clones, not every one. Of some 200,000 clones listed, 70% to 75% were seen once; the top ten hold more than 4.5%. This TCR derives from a human donor with chronic lymphocytic leukemia. The V gene is TRBV5-1, the J gene TRBJ2-7; no firm D call. The sequencing here drew on PBMCs, taken after 12 months of ibrutinib treatment. In nucleotides, the CDR3 is TGCGCCAGCAGCTCCGGTTCATCCTACGAGCAGTACTTC. It yields the protein CASSSGSSYEQYF.